This record covers a single TCR beta chain. Investigators isolated RNA and reverse transcribed it into cDNA to act as the sequencing template. Profiled with immunoSEQ multiplex PCR; TCRdb holds only in-frame clones, not every one. The profile shows around 270,000 clones, roughly 60% of them singletons. The sample comes from a study of CD8+ T cells in alopecia areata. The overall study: Tofacitinib ran 6 to 18 months, followed by 6 months off drug.

CDR1 and CDR2 from the germline V gene are MNHNS and SASEGT. CDR3 length: 18 residues. V lost 2 bases to trimming and J lost 6 bases, with 25 bases between them. Documented treatment: oral pan-JAK inhibitor, 5-10 mg twice daily. The TCR comes from a human donor with alopecia areata. This chain links TRBV6-1 with TRBJ1-2; no clear D gene. Sequences were derived from CD4+ T cells sorted from blood, sampled at week 24, from a patient treated with tofacitinib. The CDR3 region is CASSEYRRSVGNQDGYTF. The CDR3, as DNA: TGTGCCAGCAGTGAATACCGCAGGTCAGTGGGAAACCAAGATGGCTACACCTTC.